A single sample is the source of the 31 T cell receptor beta chains below, sequenced in a study of cytomegalovirus exposure and HLA in healthy donors. PCR was performed using 60 Vbeta and 13 Jbeta primers. Produced via immunoSEQ multiplex PCR; TCRdb's table is partial and in-frame only. The repertoire includes 130,000 or so clones, roughly 80% of them detected once, and approximately 2% sits in the top ten. The sequenced material came from PBMCs. The source of these receptors is a middle-aged woman in good health and CMV-seropositive.

This chain links TRBV9 with TRBJ2-3, with 8 positions matching TRBD2. The CDR3 covers 17 residues. Per the germline V gene, CDR1 is SGDLS and CDR2 is YYNGEE. Trimming removed 4 bases from V and 5 bases from J; junction bases left unmatched: 15. CDR3 sequence reads: CASSPILGAGGKDTQYF. Here the CDR3 DNA reads TGTGCCAGCAGCCCCATCTTAGGGGCGGGAGGAAAAGATACGCAGTATTTT.

This chain links TRBV18 with TRBJ2-1, with 11 positions matching TRBD2. The germline CDR1 and CDR2 sequences are KGHSH and LQKENI. The CDR3 contains 13 residues. V was clipped by 2 bases and J by 15 bases; unmatched bases: 6. In nucleotides, the CDR3 is TGTGCCAGCTCACCAAGGGAGCTAGCGGGAGGGTTCTTC. Residues: CASSPRELAGGFF. Full variable domain (remainder filled in from reference TRBV18 and TRBJ2-1): NAGVMQNPRHLVRRRGQEARLRCSPMKGHSHVYWYRQLPEEGLKFMVYLQKENIIDESGMPKERFSAEFPKEGPSILRIQQVVRGDSAAYFCASSPRELAGGFFGPGTRLTVL.

The rearrangement uses TRBV6-5 and TRBJ1-1, with D possibly TRBD1 on 5 matching bases. The V end was cut by 9 bases, the J end by 3 bases, with 14 bases between. Germline assignment: CDR1 MNHEY and CDR2 SVGAGI. The CDR3 has 13 amino acids. CDR3 in DNA: TGTGCCAGGGCAGGGAACGGCGACACTGAAGCTTTCTTT. It translates to CARAGNGDTEAFF.

The gene calls are TRBV5-1 and TRBJ1-4; D is ambiguous. Germline assignment: CDR1 SGHRS and CDR2 YFSETQ. The CDR3 loop spans 14 amino acids. V lost 5 bases and J lost 7, with 15 bases in between. Here the CDR3 DNA reads TGCGCCAGCAGACCGCCGGCCCGCGGTGAAAAACTGTTTTTT. Amino acid sequence: CASRPPARGEKLFF.

The chain has TRBV9 and TRBJ1-6; D remains ambiguous. The V end lost 0 bases, the J end lost 7 bases, and 8 bases lay between the germline ends. CDR3 length: 14 amino acids. The germline gives CDR1 SGDLS, CDR2 YYNGEE. CDR3 loop: CASSVEILNSPLHF. DNA for the CDR3: TGTGCCAGCAGCGTAGAAATCCTCAATTCACCCCTCCACTTT. Combining the CDR3 with reference TRBV9 and TRBJ1-6 gives the whole variable domain DSGVTQTPKHLITATGQRVTLRCSPRSGDLSVYWYQQSLDQGLQFLIQYYNGEERAKGNILERFSAQQFPDLHSELNLSSLELGDSALYFCASSVEILNSPLHFGNGTRLTVT.

This clone has ten or more counts. The chain uses TRBV10-3 and TRBJ1-2; 9 bases map to TRBD1. The junction had 10 bases not matched to a gene; V was cut back by 7 bases and J by 1 base. CDR1 and CDR2 (germline): ENHRY, SYGVKD. CDR3 length: 16 residues. CDR3 coding DNA: TGTGCCATCACTGCGGTTCAGGGACAGGGTAACTATGGCTACACCTTC. It codes for CAITAVQGQGNYGYTF.

This clone was observed a handful of times. This sequence joins TRBV28 and TRBJ1-1; maybe TRBD1 (5 bases). The CDR3 length is 14 residues. V gave up 5 bases and J gave up 3 bases, with 13 bases separating them. Germline CDR1 is MDHEN and CDR2 is SYDVKM. CDR3 protein: CASSNQGSHTEAFF. As DNA, the CDR3 is TGTGCCAGCAGTAACCAGGGATCGCACACTGAAGCTTTCTTT.

The J gene is TRBJ2-7, the V gene TRBV28, with TRBD2 matching 8 bases. V was pared by 6 bases and J by 0 bases, with 13 bases of the junction left unmatched. CDR3 length equals 17 residues. Germline V gene lookup returns CDR1 MDHEN and CDR2 SYDVKM. CDR3: CASRPSSRGGHSYEQYF. In DNA form, the CDR3 reads TGTGCCAGCAGGCCTTCCAGCCGGGGGGGCCACTCCTACGAGCAGTACTTC.

J is TRBJ1-2 and V is TRBV6-6; TRBD1 agrees at 11 bases. The CDR3 consists of 14 residues. Germline values: CDR1 MNHNY, CDR2 SVGAGI (reference sequence). Losses at the gene ends were 6 bases for V and 7 bases for J; bases not matched to a gene: 7. CDR3 protein: CASRPGQGVSGYTF. The CDR3 bases are TGTGCCAGCAGGCCGGGACAGGGGGTTTCTGGCTACACCTTC.

The gene calls are TRBV9 and TRBJ1-2; D gene ambiguous. This CDR3 has 15 amino acids. The V and J ends lost 0 bases and 3 bases respectively, with 12 bases between them. Germline loops: CDR1 SGDLS, CDR2 YYNGEE. In nucleotides, the CDR3 is TGTGCCAGCAGCGTAGAACAACAGTCCGACTATGGCTACACCTTC. Translation gives CASSVEQQSDYGYTF.

The rearrangement links TRBV5-4 to TRBJ1-3, with TRBD1 identical over 8 bases. This CDR3 has 16 amino acids. Per the germline V gene, CDR1 is SGHNT and CDR2 is YYREEE (reference sequence). The V and J ends lost 1 base and 2 bases, in that order; junction bases with no gene match: 5. The CDR3 DNA reads TGTGCCAGCAGCTTGACGACAGGGGTGCCTGGAAACACCATATATTTT. Amino acid sequence: CASSLTTGVPGNTIYF. Variable domain in full (rest from reference TRBV5-4 and TRBJ1-3): ETGVTQSPTHLIKTRGQQVTLRCSSQSGHNTVSWYQQALGQGPQFIFQYYREEENGRGNFPPRFSGLQFPNYSSELNVNALELDDSALYLCASSLTTGVPGNTIYFGEGSWLTVV.

This chain links TRBV28 with TRBJ1-5; tentative D call: TRBD1 (5 bases). Germline V gene data show CDR1 as MDHEN and CDR2 as SYDVKM. The V end was cut by 11 bases, the J end by 6 bases, with 17 bases between. The CDR3 sequence is 13 residues long. CDR3 sequence (DNA): TGTGCCGGGGGGGGTTTAACGGCTCAGCCCCAGCATTTT. It specifies CAGGGLTAQPQHF. Looking up the rest from reference TRBV28 and TRBJ1-5 gives the full variable domain: DVKVTQSSRYLVKRTGEKVFLECVQDMDHENMFWYRQDPGLGLRLIYFSYDVKMKEKGDIPEGYSVSREKKERFSLILESASTNQTSMYLCAGGGLTAQPQHFGDGTRLSIL.

V is TRBV5-1 and J is TRBJ2-6; maybe TRBD1 (8 bases). Germline values: CDR1 SGHRS, CDR2 YFSETQ. Trimming removed 4 bases from V and 0 bases from J, with 29 bases in between. The CDR3 is made up of 22 amino acids. The CDR3 nucleotides read TGCGCCAGCAGCGGCACTCTCTTCAAGCGGGACAGGCGTCTCTCTGGGGCCAACGTCCTGACTTTC. This sequence encodes CASSGTLFKRDRRLSGANVLTF.

The gene calls are TRBV27 and TRBJ2-2; TRBD1 might be the D (5 bases). Germline loops: CDR1 MNHEY, CDR2 SMNVEV (reference sequence). V lost 0 bases and J 2 bases, leaving 13 bases between the germline ends. The CDR3 loop spans 17 amino acids. CDR3 residues: CASSLSGPRGNTGELFF. CDR3 DNA sequence: TGTGCCAGCAGTTTATCGGGTCCTAGGGGAAACACCGGGGAGCTGTTTTTT.

This clone was detected only a few times. This chain connects TRBV7-2 to TRBJ2-5; 11 nucleotides match TRBD2. CDR3 length: 15 amino acids. The V gene end was trimmed by 5 bases and the J gene end by 4 bases; junction bases not matched to a gene: 6. From germline, CDR1 is SGHTA and CDR2 FQGNSA. CDR3 sequence: CASSLGLAGGETQYF. CDR3 sequence (DNA): TGTGCCAGCAGCCTTGGACTAGCGGGTGGAGAGACCCAGTACTTC. Full variable domain (missing parts from reference TRBV7-2 and TRBJ2-5): GAGVSQSPSNKVTEKGKDVELRCDPISGHTALYWYRQSLGQGLEFLIYFQGNSAPDKSGLPSDRFSAERTGGSVSTLTIQRTQQEDSAVYLCASSLGLAGGETQYFGPGTRLLVL.

This clone was seen a few times. CDR3 amino acids: CASSLLHGQGHEQYF. The CDR3 coding sequence is TGTGCCAGCAGTTTACTCCATGGACAGGGCCACGAGCAGTACTTC. The gene calls are TRBV27 and TRBJ2-7; 8 positions agree with TRBD1. The CDR3 is made up of 15 amino acids. V lost 2 bases, J lost 5 bases, and 8 bases stayed unmatched. Germline V gene sequence: CDR1 MNHEY, CDR2 SMNVEV (reference sequence).

This chain links TRBV4-2 with TRBJ2-1, with 11 bases identical to TRBD2. V lost 1 base to trimming and J lost 3 bases; unmatched junction nucleotides: 5. Germline V gene lookup returns CDR1 LGHNA and CDR2 YNFKEQ. The CDR3 totals 17 residues. CDR3 sequence reads: CASSQAPLAGVYNEQFF. The CDR3, as DNA: TGTGCCAGCAGCCAAGCTCCACTAGCGGGAGTCTACAATGAGCAGTTCTTC.

This clone was recorded once. This rearrangement joins TRBV7-2 to TRBJ2-2, with D possibly matching TRBD1 (5 bases). Germline CDR1 reads SGHTA; CDR2 reads FQGNSA. This CDR3 region has 16 residues. Between the trimmed V and J ends, which lost 5 bases and 3 bases, there was a span of 16 bases. The CDR3 DNA reads TGTGCCAGCAGCCCCTTCCAGGGTAGAGACACCGGGGAGCTGTTTTTT. Its translation: CASSPFQGRDTGELFF.

The rearrangement links TRBV4-1 to TRBJ2-2; D is perhaps TRBD2 (6 bases). Germline-derived CDR1 and CDR2 are MGHRA and YSYEKL. The CDR3 consists of 16 residues. V lost 1 base to trimming and J lost 3 bases, with 12 bases between them. The CDR3 loop is CASSQAPGRYTGELFF. CDR3 nucleotides: TGCGCCAGCAGCCAAGCCCCAGGGAGGTACACCGGGGAGCTGTTTTTT.

The rearrangement uses TRBV5-1 and TRBJ1-1, with 9 bases matching TRBD1. Germline V CDR1 and CDR2: SGHRS, YFSETQ. CDR3 length: 16 amino acids. Trimming removed 4 bases from V and 1 base from J; junction bases left unmatched: 8. The DNA for the CDR3 is TGCGCCAGCAGCGCCGACGCGGGACAGGGGAACACTGAAGCTTTCTTT. Its protein is CASSADAGQGNTEAFF.

This chain links TRBV5-4 with TRBJ1-1; 8 nucleotides match TRBD1. The CDR3 runs to 14 residues. V shed 5 bases and J 6 bases; nucleotides not matched to a gene: 9. The V gene's germline CDR1 is SGHNT and CDR2 YYREEE (reference sequence). Here the CDR3 DNA reads TGTGCCAGCAGTATGACAGGGGTAATCGCTGAAGCTTTCTTT. This encodes CASSMTGVIAEAFF.

The genes are TRBV4-3 and TRBJ2-7; 8 bases are a match to TRBD2. Germline assignment: CDR1 LGHNA and CDR2 YSLEER. The CDR3 totals 15 residues. V was clipped by 0 bases and J by 2 bases; unmatched bases: 3. The DNA for the CDR3 is TGCGCCAGCAGCCAAGAGACTAGCGTCGCCTACGAGCAGTACTTC. It specifies CASSQETSVAYEQYF.

This clone has more than one count but fewer than ten. The J gene is TRBJ2-7, the V gene TRBV20-1; tentative D call: TRBD2 (5 bases). This CDR3 is 11 amino acids long. Trimming stripped 0 bases from V and 10 bases from J, with 10 bases between. The V gene's germline CDR1 is DFQATT and CDR2 SNEGSKA (reference sequence). DNA of the CDR3: TGCAGTGCTAGAGATGAAAGGACTCAGTACTTC. Amino acid sequence: CSARDERTQYF.

This chain uses TRBV18 with TRBJ2-2; D not certain. Germline V CDR1 and CDR2: KGHSH, LQKENI. With 5 bases removed from V and 2 bases from J, the gap between germline ends came to 3 bases. The CDR3 sequence is 12 residues long. The CDR3 bases are TGTGCCAGCTCATTAAACACCGGGGAGCTGTTTTTT. Its protein product is CASSLNTGELFF.

The chain joins TRBV4-3 to TRBJ2-1; 7 bases match TRBD2. CDR3 length: 14 amino acids. Trimming took 5 bases from V and 7 from J; bases not matched to a gene: 8. Germline CDR1 and CDR2: LGHNA and YSLEER. For the CDR3, the DNA is TGCGCCAGCAGCATCGGACTAGTGGCAAATGAGCAGTTCTTC. It encodes CASSIGLVANEQFF.

A remark on this clone: The same CDR3 also results from other DNA sequences found in this sample. This chain joins TRBV7-2 and TRBJ1-1; weak D call: TRBD1 (5 bases). The germline CDR1 and CDR2 sequences are SGHTA and FQGNSA. V was clipped by 5 bases and J by 1 base, with 11 bases between them. This CDR3 region has 14 residues. The CDR3 reads CASSLIGGNTEAFF. In nucleotides, the CDR3 is TGTGCCAGCAGCCTAATCGGGGGGAACACTGAAGCTTTCTTT.

This clone was counted only a few times. V usage is TRBV4-3 and J usage is TRBJ2-3; TRBD2 aligns across 14 bases. Germline V CDR1 and CDR2: LGHNA, YSLEER. The CDR3 is 16 amino acids. Trimming took 5 bases from V and 4 from J; bases not matched to a gene: 5. The CDR3 bases are TGCGCCAGCAGCTCGGGACTAGCGGGAGCTGCAGATACGCAGTATTTT. Its protein product is CASSSGLAGAADTQYF.

The table lists this clone with a count of one. This chain joins TRBV5-4 and TRBJ1-2, with a possible D match to TRBD1 (6 bases). Germline V gene data show CDR1 as SGHNT and CDR2 as YYREEE (reference sequence). The CDR3 loop spans 14 amino acids. Trimming shortened V by 0 bases and J by 6 bases, and 12 bases separated the two germline ends. CDR3 DNA: TGTGCCAGCAGCTTGGGTTCAGGGGTGGATGGCTACACCTTC. Amino acids: CASSLGSGVDGYTF.

The rearrangement joins TRBV19 to TRBJ2-3; 9 positions match TRBD2. Germline-derived CDR1 and CDR2 are LNHDA and SQIVND (reference sequence). Losses at the gene ends were 1 base for V and 0 bases for J; bases not matched to a gene: 5. The CDR3 runs to 17 residues. CDR3: CASSIGASGTSTDTQYF. CDR3 in DNA: TGTGCCAGTAGTATAGGTGCTAGCGGGACTAGCACAGATACGCAGTATTTT.

The chain is built from TRBV6-5 and TRBJ2-1; D ambiguous. Germline-derived CDR1 and CDR2 are MNHEY and SVGAGI. V lost 6 bases to trimming and J lost 7 bases, with 10 bases between them. The CDR3 contains 12 residues. The CDR3 sequence: CASSPRMNEQFF. The CDR3 DNA sequence: TGTGCCAGCAGCCCCAGGATGAATGAGCAGTTCTTC.

The chain carries TRBV5-1 and TRBJ1-6; 9 bases match TRBD1. The CDR3 contains 16 residues. The junction had 12 bases not matched to a gene; V was cut back by 4 bases and J by 10 bases. The germline V gene has CDR1 SGHRS and CDR2 YFSETQ. DNA for the CDR3: TGCGCCAGCAGCGGTCCGGGACAGGGATCGGGGTCACCCCTCCACTTT. This translates into CASSGPGQGSGSPLHF.